The rows below give T cell receptor beta chains drawn from one sample of a study of blood T cells in healthy people across ages. TCRdb used MiXCR to reprocess the 5' RACE reads, holding one entry per CDR3 protein. The sample records some 1.4 million distinct CDR3 sequences, approximately 40% being singletons. The sequenced sample consisted of blood. The source is a woman between 18 and 29 years old in good health. CDR3s leave out the opening cysteine and the closing phenylalanine or tryptophan. A D gene is named only where the DNA matches it firmly.

D	V	J	CDR3
.	TRBV25-1	TRBJ2-5	ASSEYRGDYNEQY
TRBD1	TRBV20-1	TRBJ2-1	SARGQGYYNEQF
.	TRBV4-2	TRBJ1-1	ASSQETGTMNTEAF
TRBD1	TRBV20-1	TRBJ1-2	SALTGGLSGYT
.	TRBV29-1	TRBJ2-7	SALTGSLEQY
.	TRBV7-2	TRBJ2-7	ASSLPVDGPYEQY
TRBD1	TRBV5-6	TRBJ1-6	ASSLWTGRNSPLH
TRBD2	TRBV10-3	TRBJ2-7	AISDLAGGSYEQY
TRBD1	TRBV7-9	TRBJ1-2	ASSLAGTGPYGYT
.	TRBV10-1	TRBJ1-6	ASSELSVGSPLH